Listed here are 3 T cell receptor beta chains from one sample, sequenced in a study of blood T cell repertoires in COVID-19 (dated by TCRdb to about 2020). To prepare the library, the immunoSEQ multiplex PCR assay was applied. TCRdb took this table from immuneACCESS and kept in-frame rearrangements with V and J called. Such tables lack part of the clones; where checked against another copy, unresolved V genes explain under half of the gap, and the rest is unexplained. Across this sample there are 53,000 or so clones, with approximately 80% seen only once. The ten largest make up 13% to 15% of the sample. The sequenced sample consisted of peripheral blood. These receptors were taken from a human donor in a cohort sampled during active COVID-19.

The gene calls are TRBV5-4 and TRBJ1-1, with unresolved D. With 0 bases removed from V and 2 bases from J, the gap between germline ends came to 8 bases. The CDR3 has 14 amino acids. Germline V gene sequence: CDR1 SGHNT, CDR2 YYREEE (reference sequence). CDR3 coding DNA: TGTGCCAGCAGCTTGGAGGCAGGCAACACTGAAGCTTTCTTT. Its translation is CASSLEAGNTEAFF.

The CDR3 loop reads CASSEDRPNSYGYTF. DNA of the CDR3: TGTGCCAGCAGTGAGGACAGGCCGAATAGCTATGGCTACACCTTC. The chain combines TRBV2 with TRBJ1-2; 7 positions agree with TRBD1. The germline CDR1 and CDR2 sequences are SNHLY and FYNNEI. With V trimmed by 3 bases and J by 4 bases, 8 bases remained unmatched. The CDR3 totals 15 residues.

CDR3 sequence: CAISAGSDEQYF. The CDR3 nucleotides are TGTGCCATCAGCGCGGGGTCGGACGAGCAGTACTTC. The chain couples TRBV10-3 to TRBJ2-7, with D perhaps matching TRBD2 (6 bases). The CDR3 spans 12 residues. Per the germline V gene, CDR1 is ENHRY and CDR2 is SYGVKD. The V and J ends lost 6 bases and 5 bases respectively, with 11 bases between them.